The 14 T cell receptor beta chains below come from one sample, sequenced in a study of blood T cell repertoires in COVID-19 (dated by TCRdb to the early 2020s). The protocol used for the library was the immunoSEQ multiplex PCR assay. The table comes from immuneACCESS by way of TCRdb, which keeps in-frame sequences with V and J called. Part of the clones is missing from these tables; in studies checked, under half for an unresolved V gene and the rest for unknown reasons. The sample has under 250,000 clones on record, 65% to 85% of them singletons. Under 3.5% of the sample is in the top ten clones. Specimen: PBMCs or T cells enriched from blood (not recorded which). The origin of the receptors is a woman aged 55-70 years who had recovered from COVID-19.

This chain uses TRBV10-3 with TRBJ2-7, with TRBD1 matching over 7 bases. This CDR3 is built from 13 residues. Germline values: CDR1 ENHRY, CDR2 SYGVKD. V lost 5 bases and J lost 2; bases outside the gene matches: 3. CDR3 sequence: CAISPTGAYEQYF. Written as DNA, the CDR3 is TGTGCCATCAGTCCCACAGGGGCCTACGAGCAGTACTTC.

V is TRBV12-5 and J is TRBJ2-1; 11 nucleotides match TRBD2. Germline V CDR1 and CDR2: LGHNT, FRNRAP. This CDR3 is built from 17 residues. J gave up 4 bases and V 6 bases, and 11 bases lay outside the gene matches. The CDR3 DNA reads as TGTGCTAGTGGCTCACCTCGACTAGCGGGACGGTACAATGAGCAGTTCTTC. Its translation is CASGSPRLAGRYNEQFF. Drawing the rest from reference TRBV12-5 and TRBJ2-1, the complete variable domain is DARVTQTPRHKVTEMGQEVTMRCQPILGHNTVFWYRQTMMQGLELLAYFRNRAPLDDSGMPKDRFSAEMPDATLATLKIQPSEPRDSAVYFCASGSPRLAGRYNEQFFGPGTRLTVL.

This chain joins TRBV7-2 and TRBJ2-3; 10 nucleotides align to TRBD2. CDR1 and CDR2 from the germline V gene are SGHTA and FQGNSA. V trimming: 4 bases; J trimming: 12 bases; junction bases outside the gene matches: 7. The CDR3 runs to 13 residues. The CDR3 here is CASSSLAGAPQYF. CDR3 in DNA: TGTGCCAGCAGCTCTCTAGCGGGGGCACCCCAGTATTTT.

CDR3 protein: CASRREWGESYEQYF. In DNA, the CDR3 is TGTGCCAGCAGACGTGAGTGGGGAGAATCCTACGAGCAGTACTTC. The chain carries TRBV6-5 and TRBJ2-7; D possibly corresponds to TRBD2 (5 bases). Germline-derived CDR1 and CDR2 are MNHEY and SVGAGI. V was clipped by 6 bases and J by 1 base, with 16 bases between them. The CDR3 runs to 15 residues.

The gene calls are TRBV11-3 and TRBJ2-3; TRBD1 agrees at 8 bases. There are 16 residues in the CDR3. The germline V gene encodes CDR1 SGHNT and CDR2 YENEEA. The trim removed 4 bases at V and 1 base at J, leaving 7 bases unmatched. This chain's CDR3 is CASSSTDRAGTDTQYF. The DNA for the CDR3 is TGTGCCAGCAGCTCGACGGACAGGGCGGGCACAGATACGCAGTATTTT.

CDR3 sequence (DNA): TGTGGCAGAAGGGGGCGGGGCCGGGTGTCTGGAAACACCATATATTTT. It encodes CGRRGRGRVSGNTIYF. The chain has TRBV19 and TRBJ1-3; TRBD1 agrees at 7 bases. Germline V gives CDR1 LNHDA, CDR2 SQIVND (reference sequence). The CDR3 has 16 residues.

V is TRBV2 and J is TRBJ2-1, with 7 nucleotides matching TRBD1. Germline V gene sequence: CDR1 SNHLY, CDR2 FYNNEI. With 0 bases clipped from V and 2 bases from J, the junction kept 1 base outside the gene matches. This CDR3 has 15 amino acids. Here the CDR3 DNA reads TGTGCCAGCAGTGAAGCAGGGGGCACCTACAATGAGCAGTTCTTC. Amino acid sequence: CASSEAGGTYNEQFF.

The V call is TRBV5-1, the J call TRBJ2-5; the D gene is possibly TRBD2 (6 bases). Germline V gene lookup returns CDR1 SGHRS and CDR2 YFSETQ. The CDR3 is made up of 15 amino acids. The ends were cut back, 4 bases at V and 1 base at J, with 14 bases in the middle. As DNA, the CDR3 is TGCGCCAGCAGCCTTAGCGGCGGGATCCAAGAGACCCAGTACTTC. Protein: CASSLSGGIQETQYF.

The V and J genes are TRBV5-4 and TRBJ2-1; 12 nucleotides match TRBD2. The CDR3 covers 17 residues. Germline loops: CDR1 SGHNT, CDR2 YYREEE (reference sequence). The V and J ends lost 0 bases and 4 bases, in that order; junction bases with no gene match: 5. In DNA, the CDR3 is TGTGCCAGCAGCTTGGCCAGGCTAGCGGGGGGGTACAATGAGCAGTTCTTC. Translating gives CASSLARLAGGYNEQFF.

A few counts support this clone. The V and J genes are TRBV5-1 and TRBJ2-5; tentative D call: TRBD1 (5 bases). V was clipped by 2 bases and J by 5 bases, with 10 bases between them. The CDR3 contains 13 residues. Germline V gives CDR1 SGHRS, CDR2 YFSETQ. CDR3 sequence reads: CASSFRARETQYF. The CDR3 DNA reads as TGCGCCAGCAGCTTCAGGGCCCGGGAGACCCAGTACTTC.

This chain connects TRBV7-8 to TRBJ2-5, with D perhaps matching TRBD1 (6 bases). The germline V gene has CDR1 SGHVS and CDR2 FQNEAQ. V shed 5 bases and J shed 5 bases, with 18 bases lying between them. The CDR3 length is 15 residues. This CDR3 reads CASSTLQGEVETQYF. The CDR3 nucleotides read TGTGCCAGCAGCACCCTACAGGGCGAAGTGGAGACCCAGTACTTC.

The chain uses TRBV6-2 or TRBV6-3 and TRBJ1-2, with unresolved D. The V gene lost 3 bases and the J gene lost 8 bases, with 7 bases spanning the gap. In germline, CDR1 is MNHEY, CDR2 SVGEGT. This CDR3 is 11 amino acids long. CDR3 amino acids: CASSYREGYTF. CDR3 sequence (DNA): TGTGCCAGCAGTTATCGGGAGGGCTACACCTTC.

The CDR3 DNA follows: TGTGCCAGCAGCCAGGACAGGGGTGGAGAGACCCAGTACTTC. Its protein product is CASSQDRGGETQYF. The chain couples TRBV4-2 to TRBJ2-5; 9 positions match TRBD1. The germline CDR1 and CDR2 sequences are LGHNA and YNFKEQ. The junction had 3 bases not matched to a gene; V was cut back by 3 bases and J by 4 bases. The CDR3 is 14 residues long.

The chain is built from TRBV18 and TRBJ2-1, with 9 bases fitting TRBD2. CDR1 and CDR2 (germline): KGHSH, LQKENI. The trim removed 3 bases at V and 8 bases at J, leaving 8 bases unmatched. The length of the CDR3 is 15 residues. Here the CDR3 DNA reads TGTGCCAGCTCACCGGCTAGCGGGGAAGGCGATGAGCAGTTCTTC. Residues: CASSPASGEGDEQFF.